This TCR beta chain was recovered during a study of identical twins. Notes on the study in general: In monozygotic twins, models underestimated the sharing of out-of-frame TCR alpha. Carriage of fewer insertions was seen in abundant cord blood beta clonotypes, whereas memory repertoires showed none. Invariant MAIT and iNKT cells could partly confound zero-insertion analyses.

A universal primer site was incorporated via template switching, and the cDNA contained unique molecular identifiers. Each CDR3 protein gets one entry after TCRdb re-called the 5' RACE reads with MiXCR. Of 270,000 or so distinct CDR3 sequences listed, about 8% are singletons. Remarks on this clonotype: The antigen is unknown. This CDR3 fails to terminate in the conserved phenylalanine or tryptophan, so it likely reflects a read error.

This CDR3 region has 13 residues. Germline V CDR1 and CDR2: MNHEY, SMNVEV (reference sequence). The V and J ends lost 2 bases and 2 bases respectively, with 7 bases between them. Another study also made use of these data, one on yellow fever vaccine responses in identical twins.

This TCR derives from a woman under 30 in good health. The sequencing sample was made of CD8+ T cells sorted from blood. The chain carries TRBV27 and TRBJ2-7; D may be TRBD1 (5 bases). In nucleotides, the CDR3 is TGTGCCAGCAGTTTAAGGGGAACCTACGAGCAGTACATC. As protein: CASSLRGTYEQYI.